This T cell receptor beta chain was identified during a study of shared clonotypes between healthy human individuals. Study details: Three men and a couple of women, aged 18 to 49, were donors. Findings and limits, study-wide: What rarefaction showed was incomplete sorted-subset sequencing despite large depth. The sharing of around 5% of naive CD4 clonotypes was seen across several donors.

In the sorted-subset replicate PCRs, 200 ng DNA, around 30,000 T cell genomes, was used. Clones were read by immunoSEQ multiplex PCR, and TCRdb kept only the in-frame ones, dropping some. Of 1.5 million to 1.9 million clones in the sample, approximately 98% were seen once. The trim removed 6 bases at V and 6 bases at J, leaving 4 bases unmatched. The CDR3 totals 13 residues. Germline lookup yields CDR1 MDHEN and CDR2 SYDVKM. As for this clone: The antigen is unknown.

The sample comprised naive CD4+ T cells sorted from blood. Subset meaning: CD45RA+ positively selected. The TCR originated in a man aged 30 to 39 in good health. The V gene is TRBV28, the J gene TRBJ2-7; 11 nucleotides line up with TRBD1. CDR3: CASSPDRGREQYF. The CDR3 DNA reads as TGTGCCAGCAGCCCGGACAGGGGGCGCGAGCAGTACTTC.